This T cell receptor beta chain came from a study of T cell responses to AZD1222 COVID-19 vaccine. General study findings and limits: With dominance at 160-218 and 743-854, vaccine-associated CD4 TCRs spanned spike.

Germline V gene data show CDR1 as LNHNV and CDR2 as YYDKDF (reference sequence). The CDR3 length is 17 residues. The J segment lost 0 bases and the V segment lost 0 bases, leaving 8 bases of the junction unmatched. The assay was immunoSEQ multiplex PCR, and TCRdb's table has in-frame clones only and misses some. The table records about 79,000 clones, roughly nine tenths of them present only once. Details on this clone: Its cognate antigen is unknown.

This sequence originates from an adult who received the AZD1222 COVID-19 vaccine. This chain joins TRBV15 and TRBJ2-7, with 7 bases lining up with TRBD2. The sequencing here drew on peripheral blood, taken 28 days after the second AZD1222 dose. The CDR3 DNA sequence: TGTGCCACCAGCAGAGATCTCGCCCAGCGGGGCTCCTACGAGCAGTACTTC. The encoded protein is CATSRDLAQRGSYEQYF. Drawing the rest from reference TRBV15 and TRBJ2-7, the complete variable domain is DAMVIQNPRYQVTQFGKPVTLSCSQTLNHNVMYWYQQKSSQAPKLLFHYYDKDFNNEADTPDNFQSRRPNTSFCFLDIRSPGLGDTAMYLCATSRDLAQRGSYEQYFGPGTRLTVT.